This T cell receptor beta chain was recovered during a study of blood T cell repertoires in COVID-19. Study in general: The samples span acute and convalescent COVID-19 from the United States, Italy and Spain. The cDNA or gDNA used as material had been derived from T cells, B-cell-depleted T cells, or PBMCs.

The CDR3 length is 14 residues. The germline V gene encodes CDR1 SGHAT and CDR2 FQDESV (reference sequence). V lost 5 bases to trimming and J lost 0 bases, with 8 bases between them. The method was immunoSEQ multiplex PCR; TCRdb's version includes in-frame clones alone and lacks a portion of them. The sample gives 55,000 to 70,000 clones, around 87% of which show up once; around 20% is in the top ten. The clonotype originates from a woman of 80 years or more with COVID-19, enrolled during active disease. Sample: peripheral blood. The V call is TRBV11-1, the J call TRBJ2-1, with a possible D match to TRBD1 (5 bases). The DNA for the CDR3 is TGTGCCAGCAGCCTCGACAGCTCCTACAATGAGCAGTTCTTC. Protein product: CASSLDSSYNEQFF.